What follows are 10 T cell receptor beta chains derived from one specimen sequenced in a study of identical twins. TCRdb used MiXCR to reprocess the 5' RACE reads, holding one entry per CDR3 protein. This table has 1.5 million or so distinct CDR3 sequences, roughly 35% appearing once. The specimen sequenced was cord blood. These receptor sequences come from a newborn girl in good health.

Remarks on this clonotype: The germline gene is not matched at one end of the junction; a read error may be the cause. The V call is TRBV5-1, the J call TRBJ2-1; the match to TRBD2 covers 7 bases. Germline CDR1 and CDR2: SGHRS and YFSETQ. There are 15 residues in the CDR3. The CDR3 region has the DNA TGCGCCAGCGGCTTGGTAGCGGGCGTTAACAATGAGCAGTTCTTC. It yields the protein CASGLVAGVNNEQFF. The whole variable domain, filled in from reference TRBV5-1 and TRBJ2-1, reads KAGVTQTPRYLIKTRGQQVTLSCSPISGHRSVSWYQQTPGQGLQFLFEYFSETQRNKGNFPGRFSGRQFSNSRSEMNVSTLELGDSALYLCASGLVAGVNNEQFFGPGTRLTVL.

This clonotype was found a few times. This chain connects TRBV6-2 or TRBV6-3 to TRBJ2-1; D is unclear. Trimming removed 6 bases at V and 8 bases at J, with 23 bases between. This CDR3 has 16 residues. The germline gives CDR1 MNHEY, CDR2 SVGEGT. The CDR3 DNA follows: TGTGCCAGCAGCCCTCTGCACCCACCAAAGGTAGATGAGCAGTTCTTC. It is translated as CASSPLHPPKVDEQFF.

V and J are TRBV11-2 and TRBJ2-7; D is uncertain. The germline CDR1 and CDR2 sequences are SGHAT and FQNNGV. The CDR3 is 13 amino acids. V lost 2 bases, J lost 7 bases, and 12 bases lay in between. The CDR3 DNA reads TGTGCCAGCAGCTTAATTTTGCAGAATGAGCAGTACTTC. This gives the protein CASSLILQNEQYF.

The V gene is TRBV5-1, the J gene TRBJ2-3; possible D gene TRBD2, 5 bases. The length of the CDR3 is 14 residues. Germline lookup yields CDR1 SGHRS and CDR2 YFSETQ. Trimming cost V 1 base and J 4 bases, with 10 bases left between them. CDR3 in amino acids: CASSLQSSSDTQYF. The CDR3 bases are TGCGCCAGCAGCTTGCAGTCTAGCTCAGATACGCAGTATTTT.

The rearrangement uses TRBV5-1 and TRBJ2-1; D is ambiguous. CDR3 length: 15 amino acids. The V end lost 0 bases, the J end lost 1 base, and 8 bases lay between the germline ends. CDR1 is SGHRS and CDR2 is YFSETQ in the germline V gene. CDR3 DNA: TGCGCCAGCAGCTTGGAGGTCTATTCCTACAATGAGCAGTTCTTC. This encodes CASSLEVYSYNEQFF.

V and J are TRBV4-2 and TRBJ2-3, with TRBD2 matching over 8 bases. The V gene end was trimmed by 4 bases and the J gene end by 6 bases; junction bases not matched to a gene: 12. The CDR3 is 16 amino acids. The germline CDR1 and CDR2 sequences are LGHNA and YNFKEQ. The CDR3 DNA is TGTGCCAGCAGCCTGATAGCGGGAACTGGAAAGGATACGCAGTATTTT. It specifies CASSLIAGTGKDTQYF.

The V and J genes are TRBV20-1 and TRBJ2-5; D perhaps matches TRBD2 (6 bases). V was clipped by 0 bases and J by 11 bases, with 22 bases between them. The CDR3 loop spans 15 amino acids. Germline values: CDR1 DFQATT, CDR2 SNEGSKA (reference sequence). The CDR3 coding sequence is TGCAGTGCTAGAGATCCGCGGGGCTCCTACAATGAGCAGTACTTC. It yields the protein CSARDPRGSYNEQYF.

J is TRBJ2-1 and V is TRBV5-6; D ambiguous. This CDR3 region has 13 residues. In germline, CDR1 is SGHDT, CDR2 YYEEEE. V was clipped by 2 bases and J by 6 bases, with 9 bases between them. CDR3 DNA: TGTGCCAGCAGCTTCGATAGGAGCAATGAGCAGTTCTTC. This gives the protein CASSFDRSNEQFF.

Regarding this clonotype: An end of the junction does not agree with germline; a read error may underlie this. This rearrangement joins TRBV12-5 to TRBJ1-1; 8 bases are shared with TRBD1. This CDR3 comprises 18 residues. Germline CDR1 reads LGHNT; CDR2 reads FRNRAP. The DNA for the CDR3 is TGTGCTAGTGGTTTGGTACTCGGGACAGGCGACTATAACACTAAAGCTTTCTTT. Translating it yields CASGLVLGTGDYNTKAFF. Variable domain in full (rest from reference TRBV12-5 and TRBJ1-1): DARVTQTPRHKVTEMGQEVTMRCQPILGHNTVFWYRQTMMQGLELLAYFRNRAPLDDSGMPKDRFSAEMPDATLATLKIQPSEPRDSAVYFCASGLVLGTGDYNTKAFFGQGTRLTVV.

This clonotype was seen a handful of times. This rearrangement joins TRBV5-1 to TRBJ2-3; 7 bases line up with TRBD2. Trimming removed 0 bases from V and 3 bases from J; junction bases left unmatched: 4. This CDR3 contains 15 residues. The germline gives CDR1 SGHRS, CDR2 YFSETQ. The CDR3 is CASSLAGLKTDTQYF. The CDR3 DNA reads as TGCGCCAGCAGCTTGGCGGGACTAAAAACAGATACGCAGTATTTT. Full variable domain (outside the CDR3, taken from reference TRBV5-1 and TRBJ2-3): KAGVTQTPRYLIKTRGQQVTLSCSPISGHRSVSWYQQTPGQGLQFLFEYFSETQRNKGNFPGRFSGRQFSNSRSEMNVSTLELGDSALYLCASSLAGLKTDTQYFGPGTRLTVL.